This TCR beta chain was captured by sequencing in a study of blood T cells in healthy people across ages. Study-wide results and caveats: A conclusive naive versus antigen-experienced comparison was prevented by the unsorted PBMCs.

Notes on this clonotype: The target antigen is unknown.

Sample-barcoded 5' priming and a J-beta primer mix drove a second PCR of about 6 to 12 cycles. The study obtained at least 3 million CDR3-containing paired-end reads from every sample. Each CDR3 protein is one row after TCRdb ran MiXCR on the 5' RACE reads. In the table there are about 570,000 distinct CDR3 sequences, approximately 27% of which are singletons. Source material: blood. The origin of this receptor is a woman in her 70s in good health.

The CDR3 spells CSASTPGHPEQFF. The CDR3 DNA is TGCAGTGCCTCGACCCCTGGTCATCCTGAGCAGTTCTTC. The V call is TRBV20-1, the J call TRBJ2-1; no firm D call. The CDR3 consists of 13 residues. Trimming pared 6 bases from V and 9 bases from J, leaving 18 bases between. The germline V gene has CDR1 DFQATT and CDR2 SNEGSKA (reference sequence).